The rows below give T cell receptor beta chains drawn from one sample of a study of blood T cells in healthy people across ages. TCRdb analysed the 5' RACE reads with MiXCR anew, one entry per CDR3 protein. The sample comprises around 970,000 distinct CDR3 sequences, about 51% of which are singletons, and roughly 23% rests with the top ten. Sequencing was performed on blood. The receptors were gathered from a woman in her fifties or sixties in good health. Both conserved end residues are part of each CDR3. The D gene is left open where the match is weak. Some rows have no size entry. The others give once, few or many, or a class for an expanded clone.

TRBV28	TRBD1	TRBJ2-7	.	CATGDRGRSEQYF	TGTGCCACTGGGGACAGGGGGCGAAGTGAGCAGTACTTC
TRBV29-1	TRBD2	TRBJ2-3	few	CSVTAGGISTDTQYF	TGCAGCGTAACAGCGGGAGGGATAAGCACAGATACGCAGTATTTT
TRBV5-1	.	TRBJ2-7	many	CASSLDTGIYEQYF	TGCGCCAGCAGCTTGGACACAGGGATCTACGAGCAGTACTTC
TRBV27	TRBD1	TRBJ2-7	.	CASINDRAPYEQYF	TGTGCCAGCATCAACGACAGGGCCCCCTACGAGCAGTACTTC
TRBV12-3/TRBV12-4	.	TRBJ1-1	.	CASSSTLGFLGTEAFF	TGTGCCAGCAGCTCTACCCTAGGGTTCTTGGGCACTGAAGCTTTCTTT
TRBV15	.	TRBJ1-5	.	CATSRDPGLDNQPQHF	TGTGCCACCAGCAGAGATCCCGGACTAGACAATCAGCCCCAGCATTTT
TRBV5-1	.	TRBJ2-7	few	CASSPGAGQYEQYF	TGCGCCAGCAGCCCTGGCGCGGGACAGTACGAGCAGTACTTC
TRBV7-9	.	TRBJ1-2	few	CASSPPQGGYTF	TGTGCCAGCAGCCCCCCGCAGGGAGGCTACACCTTC
TRBV5-1	TRBD2	TRBJ2-1	few	CASSLVTSGRYEQFF	TGCGCCAGCAGCTTGGTGACTAGCGGAAGGTATGAGCAGTTCTTC
TRBV7-9	.	TRBJ1-1	few	CASSLARIGTRLNTEAFF	TGTGCCAGCAGCTTAGCCCGGATCGGGACAAGATTGAACACTGAAGCTTTCTTT
TRBV24-1	TRBD1	TRBJ2-7	few	CATSDPAGQGSNEQYF	TGTGCCACCAGTGATCCGGCGGGACAGGGTAGCAACGAGCAGTACTTC
TRBV28	.	TRBJ2-1	.	CASRSSGFSYNEQFF	TGTGCCAGCAGATCCAGCGGTTTCTCCTACAATGAGCAGTTCTTC
TRBV20-1	.	TRBJ1-1	.	CSAPLRHNTEAFF	TGCAGTGCCCCCCTCAGGCATAACACTGAAGCTTTCTTT
TRBV10-3	.	TRBJ2-3	.	CAISARGLTDTQYF	TGTGCCATCAGTGCCCGAGGGTTAACAGATACGCAGTATTTT
TRBV20-1	.	TRBJ2-7	few	CSATKGGHLNEQYF	TGCAGTGCTACCAAGGGAGGCCACTTGAACGAGCAGTACTTC
TRBV2	TRBD1	TRBJ2-7	.	CASSERAGTGVGYEQYF	TGTGCCAGCAGTGAAAGGGCCGGGACAGGGGTAGGTTACGAGCAGTACTTC
TRBV28	TRBD1	TRBJ2-4	.	CASSSTGTGGLDIQYF	TGTGCCAGCAGTTCGACCGGGACAGGAGGGCTGGACATTCAGTACTTC
TRBV6-6	.	TRBJ1-2	few	CASSLVQDNYGYTF	TGTGCCAGCAGTTTAGTACAGGATAACTATGGCTACACCTTC
TRBV29-1	TRBD1	TRBJ1-2	.	CSALTGASYTF	TGCAGCGCCCTAACAGGGGCAAGCTACACCTTC
TRBV18	.	TRBJ2-7	.	CASPPLGLGGGEQYF	TGTGCCAGCCCACCGCTCGGACTAGGGGGTGGCGAGCAGTACTTC
TRBV7-2	TRBD2	TRBJ2-3	few	CASSLNLLAGASTDTQYF	TGTGCCAGCAGCTTAAATCTGCTAGCGGGGGCGAGCACAGATACGCAGTATTTT
TRBV20-1	TRBD2	TRBJ2-7	few	CSARKGLAANYEQYF	TGCAGTGCGCGAAAGGGACTAGCGGCCAACTACGAGCAGTACTTC
TRBV5-1	TRBD1	TRBJ1-1	.	CASSLADRDTEAFF	TGCGCCAGCAGCTTGGCCGACAGGGACACTGAAGCTTTCTTT
TRBV7-2	.	TRBJ1-2	.	CASSPVQTYGYTF	TGTGCCAGCAGCCCGGTCCAGACCTATGGCTACACCTTC
TRBV18	TRBD1	TRBJ1-1	.	CASSQRQGAFF	TGTGCCAGCTCACAGAGGCAGGGGGCGTTCTTT
TRBV6-5	.	TRBJ1-2	few	CASSSGRSGYTF	TGTGCCAGCAGTTCCGGGAGGTCTGGCTACACCTTC
TRBV28	.	TRBJ2-7	.	CASSSFGTGIYEQYF	TGTGCCAGCAGTTCGTTTGGGACTGGGATCTACGAGCAGTACTTC
TRBV7-9	TRBD1	TRBJ2-5	.	CASSPGTGLRETQYF	TGTGCCAGCAGTCCCGGGACAGGGCTCCGAGAGACCCAGTACTTC
TRBV5-1	TRBD1	TRBJ2-2	few	CASSNTRDSANTGELFF	TGCGCCAGCAGCAATACCCGGGACAGCGCCAACACCGGGGAGCTGTTTTTT
TRBV5-1	.	TRBJ2-7	few	CASSLDATPYEQYF	TGCGCCAGCAGCTTAGACGCAACGCCCTACGAGCAGTACTTC
TRBV25-1	.	TRBJ2-7	.	CASSELGELNEQYF	TGTGCCAGCAGTGAATTGGGGGAGCTCAATGAGCAGTACTTC
TRBV15	TRBD1	TRBJ2-5	.	CAGSRTGQETQYF	TGTGCCGGCTCTCGGACAGGCCAAGAGACCCAGTACTTC
TRBV7-2	.	TRBJ1-2	few	CASSDPGHNGYTF	TGTGCCAGCAGCGATCCGGGACACAATGGCTACACCTTC
TRBV5-1	TRBD1	TRBJ1-1	.	CASSKTSGGTEAFF	TGCGCCAGCAGCAAAACCTCAGGGGGCACTGAAGCTTTCTTT
TRBV27	TRBD2	TRBJ2-3	few	CASSARLAPDTQYF	TGTGCCAGCAGTGCAAGACTAGCGCCAGATACGCAGTATTTT
TRBV2	.	TRBJ1-2	.	CASSEEVIGGPEPYGYTF	TGTGCCAGCAGTGAAGAGGTCATCGGAGGGCCGGAACCGTATGGCTACACCTTC
TRBV15	.	TRBJ2-5	.	CATLTGPRPRLAFRHYQETQYF	TGTGCCACCCTGACAGGGCCTCGACCGCGACTAGCCTTCAGGCACTACCAAGAGACCCAGTACTTC
TRBV11-2	TRBD1	TRBJ2-1	.	CASSTKARQGSYNEQFF	TGTGCCAGCAGCACTAAAGCCCGACAGGGGTCCTACAATGAGCAGTTCTTC
TRBV29-1	.	TRBJ2-3	few	CSVDRQADTQYF	TGCAGCGTCGACCGACAGGCAGATACGCAGTATTTT
TRBV28	.	TRBJ2-7	.	CASSPKGRSFYEQYF	TGTGCCAGCAGCCCGAAAGGTCGGTCGTTTTACGAGCAGTACTTC
TRBV7-3	.	TRBJ2-3	.	CASSQGGKQDTQYF	TGTGCCAGCAGCCAAGGGGGGAAACAAGATACGCAGTATTTT
TRBV12-3/TRBV12-4	TRBD1	TRBJ2-5	.	CASSFNTGEETQYF	TGTGCCAGCAGTTTTAATACAGGGGAAGAGACCCAGTACTTC
TRBV28	TRBD1	TRBJ1-2	.	CASKGIGGGLYGYTF	TGTGCCAGCAAGGGGATAGGGGGCGGCTTATATGGCTACACCTTC
TRBV21-1	.	TRBJ2-2	.	CARTPGRGNTGELFF	TGTGCCAGAACGCCGGGACGGGGGAACACCGGGGAGCTGTTTTTT
TRBV20-1	.	TRBJ1-1	.	CSARKLVRVDTEAFF	TGCAGTGCTAGAAAGTTGGTCAGGGTGGATACTGAAGCTTTCTTT